The present TCR beta chain was sequenced within a study of shared clonotypes between healthy human individuals. Trimming at V came to 2 bases and at J to 1 base, leaving 11 bases not matched to a gene. There are 18 residues in the CDR3. Germline V CDR1 and CDR2: SEHNR, FQNEAQ (reference sequence). Data came from immunoSEQ multiplex PCR; TCRdb stores just in-frame clones and leaves some out. The sample shows roughly 2,300,000 clones, 85% to 95% of them seen only once. The receptor was isolated from a man aged 18 to 29 in good health. Some clones in this sample may be carry-over from other donors' samples. The sequencing input was naive CD4+ T cells from PBMCs. Sample subset: CD45RA+ positively selected. The gene calls are TRBV7-9 and TRBJ2-3; the match to TRBD2 covers 8 bases. The chain's CDR3 is CASSLYGRAVVGTDTQYF. The CDR3 bases are TGTGCCAGCAGCTTATACGGGAGGGCCGTTGTTGGCACAGATACGCAGTATTTT.